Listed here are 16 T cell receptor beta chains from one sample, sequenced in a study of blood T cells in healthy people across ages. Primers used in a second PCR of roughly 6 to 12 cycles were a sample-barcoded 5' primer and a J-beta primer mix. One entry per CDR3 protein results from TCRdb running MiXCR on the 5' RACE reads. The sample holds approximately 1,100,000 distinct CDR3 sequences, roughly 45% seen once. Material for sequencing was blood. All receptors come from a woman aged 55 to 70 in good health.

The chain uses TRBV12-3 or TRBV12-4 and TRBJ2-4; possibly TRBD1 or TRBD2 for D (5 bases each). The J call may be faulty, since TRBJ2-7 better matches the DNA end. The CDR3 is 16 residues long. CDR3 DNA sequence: TGTGCCAGCAGTTTAGGAGGGCAGGGAGTAAGCTCCGAGCAGTACTTC. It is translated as CASSLGGQGVSSEQYF.

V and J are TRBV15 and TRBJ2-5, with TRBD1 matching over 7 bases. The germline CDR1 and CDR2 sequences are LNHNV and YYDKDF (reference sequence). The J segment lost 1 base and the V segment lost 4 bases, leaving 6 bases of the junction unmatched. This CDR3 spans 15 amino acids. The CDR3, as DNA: TGTGCCACCAGCAACAGGGACAGACTCCAAGAGACCCAGTACTTC. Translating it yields CATSNRDRLQETQYF.

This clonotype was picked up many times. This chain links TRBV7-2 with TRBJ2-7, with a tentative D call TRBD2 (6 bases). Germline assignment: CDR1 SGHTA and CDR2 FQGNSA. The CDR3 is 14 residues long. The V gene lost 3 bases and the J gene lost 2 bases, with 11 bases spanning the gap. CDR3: CASSFGGETYEQYF. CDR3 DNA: TGTGCCAGCAGCTTTGGCGGGGAGACCTACGAGCAGTACTTC.

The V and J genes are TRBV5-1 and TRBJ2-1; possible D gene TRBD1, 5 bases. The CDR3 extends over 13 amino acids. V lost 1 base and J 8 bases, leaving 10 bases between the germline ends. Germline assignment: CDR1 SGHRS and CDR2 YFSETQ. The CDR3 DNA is TGCGCCAGCAGCTTGAAGGGGATCGATGAGCAGTTCTTC. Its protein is CASSLKGIDEQFF.

This chain's CDR3 is CASNLRGHSYNEQFF. The CDR3 DNA is TGTGCCAGCAACCTCAGGGGACACTCCTACAATGAGCAGTTCTTC. This chain links TRBV5-5 with TRBJ2-1; a possible D gene is TRBD1 (6 bases). The length of the CDR3 is 15 residues. V lost 6 bases and J lost 0, with 13 bases in between. CDR1 is SGHKS and CDR2 is YYEKEE in the germline V gene (reference sequence).

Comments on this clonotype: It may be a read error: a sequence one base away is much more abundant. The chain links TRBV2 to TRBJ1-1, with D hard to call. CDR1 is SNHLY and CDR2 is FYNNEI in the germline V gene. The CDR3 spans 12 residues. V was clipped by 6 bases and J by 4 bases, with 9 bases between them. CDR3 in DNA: TGTGCCAGCAGGCCGGGTCCCACTGAAGCTTTCTTT. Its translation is CASRPGPTEAFF.

DNA for the CDR3: TGTGCCAGCAGCCCACGATGGGGGTTGGGCACTGAAGCTTTCTTT. This gives the protein CASSPRWGLGTEAFF. This rearrangement joins TRBV7-2 to TRBJ1-1, with a tentative D call TRBD1 (5 bases). The CDR3 contains 15 residues. Trimming removed 5 bases from V and 4 bases from J, with 17 bases in between. Germline V CDR1 and CDR2: SGHTA, FQGNSA.

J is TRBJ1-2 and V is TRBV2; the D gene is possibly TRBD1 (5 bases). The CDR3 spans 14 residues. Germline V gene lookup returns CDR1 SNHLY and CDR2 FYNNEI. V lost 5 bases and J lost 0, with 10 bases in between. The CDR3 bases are TGTGCCAGCAGTAAGGACACGTCTAACTATGGCTACACCTTC. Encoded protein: CASSKDTSNYGYTF.

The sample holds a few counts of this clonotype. CDR3 region: CASSEIVNTEAFF. The DNA of the CDR3 is TGTGCCAGCAGTGAAATCGTAAACACTGAAGCTTTCTTT. V gene TRBV6-1 combines with J gene TRBJ1-1; D is unresolved. V lost 2 bases, J lost 2 bases, and 6 bases lay in between. The germline gives CDR1 MNHNS, CDR2 SASEGT. The CDR3 runs to 13 residues.

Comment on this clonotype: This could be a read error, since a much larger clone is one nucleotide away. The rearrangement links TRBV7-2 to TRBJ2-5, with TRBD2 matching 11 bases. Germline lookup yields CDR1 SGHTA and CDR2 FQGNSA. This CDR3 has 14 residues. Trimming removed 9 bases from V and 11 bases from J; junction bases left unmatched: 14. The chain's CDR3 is CARKTSGASNEQYF. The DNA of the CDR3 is TGTGCCAGGAAGACTAGCGGGGCGTCCAATGAGCAGTACTTC.

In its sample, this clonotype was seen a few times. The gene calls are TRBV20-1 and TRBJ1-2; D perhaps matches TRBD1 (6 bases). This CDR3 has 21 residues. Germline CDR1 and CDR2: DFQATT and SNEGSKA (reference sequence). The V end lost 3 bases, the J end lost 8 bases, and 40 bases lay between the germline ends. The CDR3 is CSARTREKWRVRAGALGGYTF. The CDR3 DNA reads TGCAGTGCTAGGACCCGAGAGAAGTGGAGGGTTAGGGCAGGGGCCCTTGGGGGCTACACCTTC.

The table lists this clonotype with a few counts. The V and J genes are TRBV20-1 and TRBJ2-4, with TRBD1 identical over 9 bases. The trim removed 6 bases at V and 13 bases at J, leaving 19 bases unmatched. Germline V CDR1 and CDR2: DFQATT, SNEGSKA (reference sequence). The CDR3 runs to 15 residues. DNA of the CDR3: TGCAGTGCCAAGATCCGGGACAGGGAATTCGGAGAGCAGTACTTC. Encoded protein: CSAKIRDREFGEQYF.

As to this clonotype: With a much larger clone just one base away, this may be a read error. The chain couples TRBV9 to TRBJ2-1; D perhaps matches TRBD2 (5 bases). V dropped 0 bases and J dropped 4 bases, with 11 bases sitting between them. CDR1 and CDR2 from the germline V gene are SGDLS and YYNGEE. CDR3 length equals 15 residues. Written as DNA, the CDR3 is TGTGCCAGCAGCGTAGGGCGAGCGGAATACAATGAGCAGTTCTTC. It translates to CASSVGRAEYNEQFF.

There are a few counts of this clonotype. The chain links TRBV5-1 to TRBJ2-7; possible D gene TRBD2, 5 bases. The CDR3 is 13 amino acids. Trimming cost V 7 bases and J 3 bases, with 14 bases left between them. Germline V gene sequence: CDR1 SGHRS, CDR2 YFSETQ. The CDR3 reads CASRRGMSYEQYF. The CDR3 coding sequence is TGCGCCAGCCGTCGGGGTATGAGCTACGAGCAGTACTTC. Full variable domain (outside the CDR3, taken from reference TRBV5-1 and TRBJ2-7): KAGVTQTPRYLIKTRGQQVTLSCSPISGHRSVSWYQQTPGQGLQFLFEYFSETQRNKGNFPGRFSGRQFSNSRSEMNVSTLELGDSALYLCASRRGMSYEQYFGPGTRLTVT.

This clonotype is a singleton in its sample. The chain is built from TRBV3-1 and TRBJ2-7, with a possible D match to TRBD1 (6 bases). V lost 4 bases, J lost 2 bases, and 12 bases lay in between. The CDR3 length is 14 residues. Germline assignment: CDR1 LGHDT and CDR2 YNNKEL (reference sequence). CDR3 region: CASSRQGQPYEQYF. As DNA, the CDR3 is TGTGCCAGCAGCCGCCAGGGACAACCCTACGAGCAGTACTTC.

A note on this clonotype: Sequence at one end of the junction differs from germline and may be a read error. For the CDR3, the DNA is TGTGCCAGCAGCTTGCGGGCGACTAGCGTCTACAATGTGCAGTTCTTC. This codes for CASSLRATSVYNVQFF. The V gene is TRBV5-5, the J gene TRBJ2-1, with 8 bases lining up with TRBD2. Germline V gene sequence: CDR1 SGHKS, CDR2 YYEKEE (reference sequence). The CDR3 is 16 amino acids.